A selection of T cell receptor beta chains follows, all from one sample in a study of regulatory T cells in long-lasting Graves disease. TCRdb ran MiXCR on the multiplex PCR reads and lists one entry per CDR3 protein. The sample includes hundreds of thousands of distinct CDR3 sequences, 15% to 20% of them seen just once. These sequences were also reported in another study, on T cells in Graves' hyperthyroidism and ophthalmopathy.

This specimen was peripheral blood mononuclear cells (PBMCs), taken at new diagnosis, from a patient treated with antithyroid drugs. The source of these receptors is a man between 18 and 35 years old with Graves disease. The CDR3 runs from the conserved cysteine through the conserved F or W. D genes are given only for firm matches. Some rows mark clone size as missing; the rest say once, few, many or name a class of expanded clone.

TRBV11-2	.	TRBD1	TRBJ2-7	CASSLATGFYEQYF	TGTGCCAGCAGCTTAGCGACAGGGTTCTACGAGCAGTACTTC
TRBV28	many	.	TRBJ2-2	CASSWALGQRNTGELFF	TGTGCCAGCAGTTGGGCCCTGGGGCAGAGAAACACCGGGGAGCTGTTTTTT
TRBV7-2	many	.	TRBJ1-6	CASIPLGTLNSPLHF	TGTGCCAGCATCCCGCTAGGGACGTTGAATTCACCCCTCCACTTT
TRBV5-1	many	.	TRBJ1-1	CASSLRGTGYTEAFF	TGCGCCAGCAGCTTGCGTGGTACAGGCTACACTGAAGCTTTCTTT
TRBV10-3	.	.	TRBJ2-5	CAISWRAGETQYF	TGTGCCATCAGTTGGAGGGCGGGGGAGACCCAGTACTTC
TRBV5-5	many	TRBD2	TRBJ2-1	CASSPRGGDDEQFF	TGTGCCAGCAGCCCCCGGGGAGGGGACGATGAGCAGTTCTTC
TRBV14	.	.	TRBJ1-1	CASSSKGNAEAFF	TGTGCCAGCAGCTCTAAGGGCAACGCTGAAGCTTTCTTT
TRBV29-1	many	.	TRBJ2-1	CSTYTVSYNEQFF	TGCAGCACATACACCGTCTCCTACAATGAGCAGTTCTTC
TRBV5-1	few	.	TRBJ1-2	CASSSDASDYGYTF	TGCGCCAGCAGCTCCGACGCATCTGATTATGGCTACACCTTC
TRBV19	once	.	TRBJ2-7	CAGSPLARTPSSYEQYF	TGTGCCGGTAGTCCCCTCGCGCGGACTCCCAGCTCCTACGAGCAGTACTTC
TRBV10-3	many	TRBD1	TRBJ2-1	CAISEEDRVYGEQFF	TGTGCCATCAGTGAGGAGGACAGGGTGTATGGTGAGCAGTTCTTC
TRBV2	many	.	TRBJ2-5	CASSDPIQETQYF	TGTGCCAGCAGCGACCCCATCCAAGAGACCCAGTACTTC
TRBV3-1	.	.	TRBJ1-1	CASSPPRGPNTEAFF	TGTGCCAGCAGCCCCCCCCGGGGGCCGAACACTGAAGCTTTCTTT
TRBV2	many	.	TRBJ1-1	CASTRSGGEYTEAFF	TGTGCCAGCACCCGAAGTGGGGGGGAGTACACTGAAGCTTTCTTT
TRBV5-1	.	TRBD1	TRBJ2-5	CASSSNRGRRPQETQYF	TGCGCCAGCAGCTCGAACAGGGGGCGCCGGCCCCAAGAGACCCAGTACTTC
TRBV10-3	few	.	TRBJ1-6	CAISEPGRSYNSPLHF	TGTGCCATCAGTGAGCCAGGGAGGTCCTATAATTCACCCCTCCACTTT